This entry is about one T cell receptor beta chain. Assay: immunoSEQ multiplex PCR; the TCRdb copy retains only in-frame clones and omits some. The table has tens of thousands of clones, 94% seen once. These data originate in a study of cytomegalovirus exposure and HLA in healthy donors. V lost 4 bases to trimming and J lost 6 bases; unmatched junction nucleotides: 12. The CDR3 runs 16 residues. Germline assignment: CDR1 MNHNS and CDR2 SASEGT. The TCR originated in a woman aged 18 to 35 in good health and CMV-seropositive. J is TRBJ1-1 and V is TRBV6-1; 9 nucleotides match TRBD1. The sequencing input was PBMCs. CDR3 nucleotides: TGTGCCAGCAGTGGAGGGACAGGGAAATATGGCGCTGAAGCTTTCTTT. Its translation is CASSGGTGKYGAEAFF.